This T cell receptor beta chain was observed in a study of T-cell memory formation after mild COVID-19. Background on the study: Clusters were largely donor specific. Broader study findings: Clones that contracted from day 15 to 85 were balanced CD4/CD8, while later expanders leaned CD4+. The second-wave clones peaking on day 37 were not confirmed as SARS-CoV-2-specific.

In this sample, this clonotype turned up a few times. The target antigen is unknown. MiXCR was run by TCRdb on the 5' RACE reads, yielding one entry per CDR3 protein. Among under 600,000 distinct CDR3 sequences listed, approximately 21% were seen once. The ends were cut back, 0 bases at V and 0 bases at J, with 6 bases in the middle. This CDR3 has 15 amino acids. Germline V lookup: CDR1 SGDLS, CDR2 YYNGEE. This receptor was taken from an adult woman who had mild COVID-19 (a few samples of this study predate the infection). Cell type and time point are not known. The specimen sequenced was PBMCs or a T cell subset sorted from them (not recorded which). V and J are TRBV9 and TRBJ1-4; D not resolved. The CDR3, as DNA: TGTGCCAGCAGCGTAGGTACTGCAACTAATGAAAAACTGTTTTTT. This encodes CASSVGTATNEKLFF.